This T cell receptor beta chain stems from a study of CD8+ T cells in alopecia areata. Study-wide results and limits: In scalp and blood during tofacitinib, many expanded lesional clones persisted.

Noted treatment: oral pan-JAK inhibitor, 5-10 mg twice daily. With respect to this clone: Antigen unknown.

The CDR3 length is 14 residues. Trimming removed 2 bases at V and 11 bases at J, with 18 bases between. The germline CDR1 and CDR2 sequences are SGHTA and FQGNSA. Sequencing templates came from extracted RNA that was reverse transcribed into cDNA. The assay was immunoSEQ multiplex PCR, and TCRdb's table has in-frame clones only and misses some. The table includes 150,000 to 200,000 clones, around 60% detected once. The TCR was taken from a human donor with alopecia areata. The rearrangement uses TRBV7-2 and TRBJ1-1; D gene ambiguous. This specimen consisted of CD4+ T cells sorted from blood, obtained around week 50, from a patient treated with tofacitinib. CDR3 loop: CASSLKESSPAAFF. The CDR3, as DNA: TGTGCCAGCAGCTTAAAAGAATCAAGTCCGGCCGCTTTCTTT.